A selection of T cell receptor beta chains follows, all from one sample in a study of chemoradiotherapy in HPV16-positive cancers. The assay was immunoSEQ multiplex PCR, and TCRdb's table has in-frame clones only and misses some. The top ten clones hold 3.1% of a sample with about 32,000 clones, roughly nine tenths of them seen once. Sample: blood, taken from a patient who underwent chemoradiotherapy. These receptor sequences come from a human donor with HPV-associated anogenital cancer. CDR3s include the opening cysteine and the closing phenylalanine or tryptophan. The D gene is left open where the match is weak. Part of the rows lack a size; the others show once, few, many or a class for expanded clones.

j_gene | d_gene | v_gene | abundance | CDR3aa | CDR3nt
TRBJ2-7 | - | TRBV7-6 | once | CASSRGGFPYEQYF | TGTGCCAGCAGCCGTGGCGGCTTTCCCTACGAGCAGTACTTC
TRBJ2-7 | TRBD1 | TRBV6-5 | - | CASSEGTGGYEQYF | TGTGCCAGCAGTGAAGGGACAGGGGGCTACGAGCAGTACTTC
TRBJ2-3 | TRBD2 | TRBV5-1 | - | CASSPWGGRTDTQYF | TGCGCCAGCAGCCCCTGGGGGGGTCGCACAGATACGCAGTATTTT
TRBJ2-2 | - | TRBV5-4 | once | CASSWGWATGELFF | TGTGCCAGCAGCTGGGGTTGGGCGACCGGGGAGCTGTTTTTT
TRBJ2-2 | - | TRBV7-6 | once | CASSLTASDHTGELFF | TGTGCCAGCAGCTTAACGGCTAGCGACCACACCGGGGAGCTGTTTTTT
TRBJ1-2 | TRBD1 | TRBV11-1 | - | CASSLSPGQGTPGYTF | TGTGCCAGCAGCTTGAGTCCGGGACAGGGGACCCCTGGCTACACCTTC
TRBJ1-6 | - | TRBV6-6 | - | CASSYSRVGLNSPLHF | TGTGCCAGCAGTTACTCGAGGGTAGGGTTAAATTCACCCCTCCACTTT
TRBJ1-1 | - | TRBV30 | - | CAWSGNLVYTEAFF | TGTGCCTGGAGTGGCAATCTGGTATACACTGAAGCTTTCTTT
TRBJ2-1 | TRBD2 | TRBV7-3 | - | CASGLAGGDEQFF | TGTGCCAGCGGACTAGCGGGAGGGGATGAGCAGTTCTTC
TRBJ2-2 | TRBD1 | TRBV7-8 | - | CASSRTGNTGELFF | TGTGCCAGCAGCCGGACAGGGAACACCGGGGAGCTGTTTTTT
TRBJ2-2 | TRBD2 | TRBV9 | - | CASSVDPGGNTGELFF | TGTGCCAGCAGCGTAGACCCGGGGGGGAACACCGGGGAGCTGTTTTTT
TRBJ1-2 | - | TRBV30 | - | CAWSGRSRGHGYTF | TGTGCCTGGAGTGGACGGAGCAGAGGGCATGGCTACACCTTC
TRBJ2-7 | TRBD1 | TRBV7-9 | - | CASGRTGRHEQYF | TGTGCCAGCGGCAGGACAGGGCGGCACGAGCAGTACTTC
TRBJ1-5 | - | TRBV12-5 | once | CASGLDQRGEQPQHF | TGTGCTAGTGGTTTGGACCAGCGGGGCGAACAGCCCCAGCATTTT
TRBJ2-2 | TRBD1 | TRBV2 | - | CASRGTGPANTGELFF | TGTGCCAGCAGGGGGACAGGGCCTGCGAACACCGGGGAGCTGTTTTTT
TRBJ2-7 | - | TRBV7-2 | - | CASSLAISGDGSYEQYF | TGTGCCAGCAGCTTAGCCATATCCGGGGACGGGTCCTACGAGCAGTACTTC
TRBJ2-7 | - | TRBV6-1 | - | CASSESASYEQYF | TGTGCCAGCAGTGAGTCAGCCTCCTACGAGCAGTACTTC
TRBJ1-6 | - | TRBV19 | - | CAGFRGKGVVNSPLHF | TGTGCCGGGTTCCGAGGCAAAGGGGTAGTAAATTCACCCCTCCACTTT
TRBJ1-1 | - | TRBV15 | - | CATSRGEGTEAFF | TGTGCCACCAGCAGAGGGGAGGGCACTGAAGCTTTCTTT
TRBJ2-2 | - | TRBV5-6 | - | CASSLGGGELFF | TGTGCCAGCAGCTTAGGGGGCGGGGAGCTGTTTTTT
TRBJ2-4 | TRBD2 | TRBV4-1 | once | CASSSGLAGGPAKNIQYF | TGCGCCAGCAGCTCAGGACTAGCGGGAGGGCCTGCCAAAAACATTCAGTACTTC
TRBJ1-1 | - | TRBV19 | - | CASTTHGRGANTEAFF | TGTGCCAGTACCACGCACGGACGGGGGGCGAACACTGAAGCTTTCTTT
TRBJ2-3 | TRBD2 | TRBV15 | - | CATSREEGLAGDTQYF | TGTGCCACCAGCAGAGAGGAGGGACTAGCTGGAGATACGCAGTATTTT
TRBJ2-3 | TRBD2 | TRBV4-3 | once | CASSQDHVLAGTDTQYF | TGCGCCAGCAGCCAAGATCATGTACTAGCGGGCACAGATACGCAGTATTTT
TRBJ2-1 | TRBD2 | TRBV19 | few | CASRGGLDEQFF | TGTGCCAGTCGCGGGGGGTTGGATGAGCAGTTCTTC
TRBJ1-1 | TRBD1 | TRBV25-1 | - | CATGGQGAVEAFF | TGTGCCACCGGGGGACAGGGGGCGGTTGAAGCTTTCTTT
TRBJ2-7 | TRBD2 | TRBV2 | - | CASSGEGVERDKVHSYEQYF | TGTGCCAGCAGTGGTGAGGGAGTAGAGCGGGATAAAGTCCACTCCTACGAGCAGTACTTC
TRBJ1-2 | - | TRBV5-1 | - | CASSLAKGPPNYGYTF | TGCGCCAGCAGCTTGGCCAAGGGTCCTCCTAACTATGGCTACACCTTC
TRBJ1-4 | - | TRBV5-6 | - | CASSRRQTPNEKLFF | TGTGCCAGCAGCCGCAGACAGACTCCTAATGAAAAACTGTTTTTT
TRBJ1-1 | - | TRBV18 | - | CASYPPEGGYTEAFF | TGTGCCAGCTACCCACCGGAGGGCGGTTACACTGAAGCTTTCTTT
TRBJ1-5 | - | TRBV19 | - | CASSTLQVGYGQPQHF | TGTGCCAGTTCTACCCTACAGGTCGGTTACGGTCAGCCCCAGCATTTT
TRBJ2-2 | - | TRBV6-1 | once | CASRGTNTGELFF | TGTGCCAGCCGGGGGACCAACACCGGGGAGCTGTTTTTT
TRBJ1-1 | TRBD1 | TRBV11-2 | - | CASSLQGASTEAFF | TGTGCCAGCAGCCTCCAGGGGGCCTCCACTGAAGCTTTCTTT
TRBJ2-7 | - | TRBV9 | - | CASSRQESSYEQYF | TGTGCCAGCAGCCGTCAGGAAAGCTCCTACGAGCAGTACTTC
TRBJ2-4 | - | TRBV11-2 | - | CATLEQAKNIQYF | TGTGCCACCCTGGAGCAGGCCAAAAACATTCAGTACTTC
TRBJ1-1 | TRBD1 | TRBV19 | - | CASMGQAAMNTEAFF | TGTGCCAGTATGGGACAGGCCGCGATGAACACTGAAGCTTTCTTT
TRBJ2-7 | - | TRBV6-1 | - | CASSEIQGSYEQYF | TGTGCCAGCAGTGAAATCCAGGGTTCCTACGAGCAGTACTTC
TRBJ2-7 | - | TRBV27 | - | CASSLTLSYEQYF | TGTGCCAGCAGTTTAACCCTCTCCTACGAGCAGTACTTC
TRBJ1-6 | - | TRBV5-1 | - | CASSLEPGPPPLHF | TGCGCCAGCAGCTTGGAGCCAGGGCCTCCTCCCCTCCACTTT
TRBJ1-1 | - | TRBV9 | - | CASSGGITKEAFF | TGTGCCAGCAGCGGAGGGATTACGAAGGAAGCTTTCTTT
TRBJ1-1 | TRBD1 | TRBV25-1 | once | CASSEYRGPMNTEAFF | TGTGCCAGCAGTGAATATAGGGGGCCCATGAACACTGAAGCTTTCTTT
TRBJ1-1 | - | TRBV19 | - | CASSSQMNTEAFF | TGTGCCAGTAGTAGCCAGATGAACACTGAAGCTTTCTTT
TRBJ1-1 | TRBD1 | TRBV6-1 | - | CASIDWGRGLGTEAFF | TGTGCCAGCATTGACTGGGGCAGGGGGCTTGGCACTGAAGCTTTCTTT
TRBJ1-5 | - | TRBV7-3 | - | CASSLDGNQPQHF | TGTGCCAGCAGCTTAGATGGGAATCAGCCCCAGCATTTT
TRBJ2-1 | TRBD2 | TRBV19 | - | CASSITSGRSEQFF | TGTGCCAGTAGTATCACTAGCGGGAGAAGTGAGCAGTTCTTC
TRBJ2-7 | - | TRBV4-3 | once | CASSQDQSVLGQYF | TGCGCCAGCAGCCAAGATCAGTCAGTTCTGGGGCAGTACTTC
TRBJ2-3 | TRBD1 | TRBV19 | - | CASSSRTGGTDTQYF | TGTGCCAGTAGTTCCCGGACAGGGGGCACAGATACGCAGTATTTT
TRBJ1-1 | - | TRBV7-2 | - | CASSSAGGTEAFF | TGTGCCAGCAGCTCGGCGGGGGGCACTGAAGCTTTCTTT
TRBJ2-7 | - | TRBV30 | few | CAWSVIEGTYEQYF | TGTGCCTGGAGTGTTATTGAGGGAACCTACGAGCAGTACTTC
TRBJ1-1 | - | TRBV6-6 | - | CASSQGLGDRAFF | TGTGCCAGCAGTCAAGGACTCGGAGATCGGGCTTTCTTT
TRBJ2-5 | - | TRBV7-2 | - | CASSLSGLQETQYF | TGTGCCAGCAGCCTTAGCGGACTCCAAGAGACCCAGTACTTC
TRBJ1-5 | TRBD1 | TRBV19 | - | CASTSPPGTGKNQPQHF | TGTGCCAGCACTTCCCCCCCCGGGACAGGTAAAAATCAGCCCCAGCATTTT
TRBJ1-2 | TRBD1 | TRBV7-2 | few | CASSSGTGDRGYTF | TGTGCCAGCAGCTCCGGGACAGGGGATAGAGGCTACACCTTC
TRBJ2-5 | TRBD1 | TRBV5-1 | - | CASSLVTGGPEETQYF | TGCGCCAGCAGCTTGGTGACAGGGGGCCCAGAAGAGACCCAGTACTTC
TRBJ1-1 | TRBD1 | TRBV19 | - | CASSRGQGIEAFF | TGTGCCAGTAGTAGGGGACAGGGGATTGAAGCTTTCTTT